In this sample, the clone carrying this TCR beta chain turned up once. TCRdb keeps only in-frame clones here, not all; method: immunoSEQ multiplex PCR. The data contain fewer than 50,000 clones, around 90% of them seen just once; the ten biggest clones take up 4.5% to 5.5%. This sample was taken from a study of T cell changes during pregnancy in multiple sclerosis. The junction had 8 bases not matched to a gene; V was cut back by 5 bases and J by 1 base. Germline V gene sequence: CDR1 MNHEY, CDR2 SMNVEV (reference sequence). The CDR3 runs 15 residues. Sequenced material: peripheral blood, taken in the second trimester of pregnancy. The clonotype was recovered from a female donor in good health, enrolled as a control in a pregnancy study. The genes are TRBV27 and TRBJ2-7; 7 bases fit TRBD1. The CDR3 reads CASSPRQGSSYEQYF. Written as DNA, the CDR3 is TGTGCCAGCAGTCCCCGACAGGGTTCTTCCTACGAGCAGTACTTC.